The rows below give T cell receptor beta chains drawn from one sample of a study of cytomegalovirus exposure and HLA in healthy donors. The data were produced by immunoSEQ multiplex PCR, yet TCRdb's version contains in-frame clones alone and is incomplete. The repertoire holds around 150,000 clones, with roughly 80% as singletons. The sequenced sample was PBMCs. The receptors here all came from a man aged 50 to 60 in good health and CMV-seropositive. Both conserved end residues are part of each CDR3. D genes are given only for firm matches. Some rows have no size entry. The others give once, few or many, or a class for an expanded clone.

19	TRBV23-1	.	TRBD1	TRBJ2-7	CASSQSHRDRACNGDEQYF	TGCGCCAGCAGTCAATCTCACCGGGACAGGGCTTGTAATGGAGACGAGCAGTACTTC
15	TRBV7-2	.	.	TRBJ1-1	CASSLGPPGNTEAFF	TGTGCCAGCAGCTTAGGTCCCCCAGGGAACACTGAAGCTTTCTTT
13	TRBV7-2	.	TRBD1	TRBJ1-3	CASGQGAGNTIYF	TGTGCCAGCGGACAGGGGGCTGGAAACACCATATATTTT
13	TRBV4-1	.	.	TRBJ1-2	CASSQIDATGYTF	TGCGCCAGCAGCCAAATAGATGCAACTGGCTACACCTTC
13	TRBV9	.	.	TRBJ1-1	CASSETAGTEAFF	TGTGCCAGCAGCGAGACGGCCGGGACTGAAGCTTTCTTT
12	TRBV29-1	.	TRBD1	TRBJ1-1	CSAGQGSTEAFF	TGCAGCGCCGGACAGGGAAGCACTGAAGCTTTCTTT
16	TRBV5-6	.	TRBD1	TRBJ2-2	CASTFGTGVDTGELFF	TGTGCCAGCACCTTCGGGACAGGGGTTGACACCGGGGAGCTGTTTTTT
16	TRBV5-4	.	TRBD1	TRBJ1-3	CASSFWTGGKGNTIYF	TGTGCCAGCAGCTTCTGGACAGGGGGAAAGGGAAACACCATATATTTT
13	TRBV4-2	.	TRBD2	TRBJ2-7	CASSLGLAGEQYF	TGTGCCAGCAGCCTGGGACTAGCGGGGGAGCAGTACTTC
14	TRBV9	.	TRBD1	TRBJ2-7	CASSVDPTGTEQYF	TGTGCCAGCAGCGTGGATCCGACAGGGACCGAGCAGTACTTC
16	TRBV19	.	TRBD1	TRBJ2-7	CASSIRTGLGIYEQYF	TGTGCCAGTAGTATTCGGACAGGGCTGGGGATCTACGAGCAGTACTTC
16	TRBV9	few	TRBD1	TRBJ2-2	CASSATGISPSGELFF	TGTGCCAGCAGCGCGACAGGGATAAGTCCTTCCGGGGAGCTGTTTTTT
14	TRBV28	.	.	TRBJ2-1	CASRPPGEGSRQFF	TGTGCCAGCAGACCCCCGGGGGAAGGGAGTAGGCAGTTCTTC
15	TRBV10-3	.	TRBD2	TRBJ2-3	CAISPSGAQTDTQYF	TGTGCCATCAGCCCTAGCGGGGCACAAACAGATACGCAGTATTTT
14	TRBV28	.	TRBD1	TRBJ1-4	CASLPGQGIEKLFF	TGTGCCAGCCTGCCGGGACAGGGGATTGAAAAACTGTTTTTT
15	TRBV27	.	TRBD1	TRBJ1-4	CASSFSGQINEKLFF	TGTGCCAGCAGTTTTTCGGGACAGATCAATGAAAAACTGTTTTTT
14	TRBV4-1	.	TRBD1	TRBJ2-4	CASSPGTGYGIQYF	TGCGCCAGCAGCCCCGGGACAGGGTATGGCATTCAGTACTTC
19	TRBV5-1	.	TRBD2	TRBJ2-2	CASTPPQLAGVVGTGELFF	TGCGCCAGCACCCCCCCCCAGCTAGCGGGGGTGGTAGGAACCGGGGAGCTGTTTTTT
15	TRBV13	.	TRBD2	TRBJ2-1	CASSPPAGEHNEQFF	TGTGCCAGCAGCCCCCCAGCGGGGGAGCACAATGAGCAGTTCTTC
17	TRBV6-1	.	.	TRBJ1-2	CASSDWGDRSLVDGYTF	TGTGCCAGCAGTGATTGGGGCGACCGCAGTCTGGTTGATGGCTACACCTTC
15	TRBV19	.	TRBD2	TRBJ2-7	CASSHTSGRSYEQYF	TGTGCCAGTAGCCATACTAGCGGGAGGTCCTACGAGCAGTACTTC
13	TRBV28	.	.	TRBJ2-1	CASSVVSYNEQFF	TGTGCCAGCTCGGTTGTCTCCTACAATGAGCAGTTCTTC
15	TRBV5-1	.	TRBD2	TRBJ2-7	CASSLAGGASYEQYF	TGCGCCAGCAGCTTAGCGGGAGGGGCCTCCTACGAGCAGTACTTC
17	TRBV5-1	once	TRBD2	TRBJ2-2	CASSLSGTSGSTGELFF	TGCGCCAGCAGCTTGTCCGGGACTAGCGGGAGCACCGGGGAGCTGTTTTTT
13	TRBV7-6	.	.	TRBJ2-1	CASSRGGYNEQFF	TGTGCCAGCAGCCGAGGAGGGTACAATGAGCAGTTCTTC
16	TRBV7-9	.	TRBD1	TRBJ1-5	CASSAPGQGRNQPQHF	TGTGCCAGCAGCGCTCCGGGACAGGGTAGGAATCAGCCCCAGCATTTT
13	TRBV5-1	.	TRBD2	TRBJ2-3	CASFPGGSDTQYF	TGCGCCAGCTTCCCGGGGGGGTCAGATACGCAGTATTTT
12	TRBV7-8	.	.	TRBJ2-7	CASSLPPYEQYF	TGTGCCAGCAGCTTACCCCCATACGAGCAGTACTTC
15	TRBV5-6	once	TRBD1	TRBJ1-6	CASITSRDRVSPLHF	TGTGCCAGCATCACCAGCCGGGACAGGGTTTCACCCCTCCACTTT
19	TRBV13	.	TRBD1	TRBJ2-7	CASSSGGGQGVFSSYEQYF	TGTGCCAGCAGCTCGGGGGGGGGACAGGGGGTTTTCAGCTCCTACGAGCAGTACTTC
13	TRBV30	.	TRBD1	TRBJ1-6	CAWTSQGDSPLHF	TGTGCCTGGACGTCACAGGGGGATTCACCCCTCCACTTT
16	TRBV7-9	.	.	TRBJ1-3	CASSLVGGSSGNTIYF	TGTGCCAGCAGCTTAGTTGGCGGAAGCTCTGGAAACACCATATATTTT
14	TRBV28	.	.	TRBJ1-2	CASGQYRVNYGYTF	TGTGCCAGCGGACAGTATAGGGTTAACTATGGCTACACCTTC
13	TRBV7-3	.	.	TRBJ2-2	CASSPTVTGELFF	TGTGCCAGCAGCCCGACAGTTACCGGGGAGCTGTTTTTT
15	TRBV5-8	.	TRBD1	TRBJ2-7	CASSLDATGGEEQYF	TGTGCCAGCAGCTTGGACGCGACAGGGGGTGAAGAGCAGTACTTC
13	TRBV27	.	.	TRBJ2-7	CASSLEGNYEQYF	TGTGCCAGCAGTTTAGAGGGCAATTACGAGCAGTACTTC
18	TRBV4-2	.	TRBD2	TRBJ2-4	CASSQEERLAEAKNIQYF	TGTGCCAGCAGCCAGGAGGAAAGACTAGCGGAGGCCAAAAACATTCAGTACTTC
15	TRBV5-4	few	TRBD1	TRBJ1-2	CASSPFRQGNYGYTF	TGTGCCAGCAGCCCCTTCCGACAGGGCAACTATGGCTACACCTTC
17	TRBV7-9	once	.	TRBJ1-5	CASSLGAPVYSNQPQHF	TGTGCCAGCAGCTTAGGTGCCCCGGTTTATAGCAATCAGCCCCAGCATTTT
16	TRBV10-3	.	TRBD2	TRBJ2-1	CAIRTSSGGGVNEQFF	TGTGCCATCAGAACCTCTAGCGGGGGTGGGGTCAATGAGCAGTTCTTC
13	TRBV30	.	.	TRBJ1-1	CAWSVQGNTEAFF	TGTGCCTGGAGTGTACAGGGGAACACTGAAGCTTTCTTT
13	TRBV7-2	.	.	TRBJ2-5	CASSLAGGETQYF	TGTGCCAGCAGCTTAGCTGGGGGCGAGACCCAGTACTTC
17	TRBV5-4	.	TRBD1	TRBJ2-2	CASSSPGTGTHTGELFF	TGTGCCAGCAGCAGTCCCGGGACAGGGACGCACACCGGGGAGCTGTTTTTT
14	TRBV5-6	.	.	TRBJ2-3	CASSLRAGIDTQYF	TGTGCCAGCAGCCTGAGAGCAGGGATAGATACGCAGTATTTT
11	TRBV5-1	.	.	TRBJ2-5	CASRVQETQYF	TGCGCCAGCCGGGTCCAAGAGACCCAGTACTTC
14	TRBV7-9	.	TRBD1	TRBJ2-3	CASSTGQGVDTQYF	TGTGCCAGCAGCACGGGACAGGGGGTAGATACGCAGTATTTT
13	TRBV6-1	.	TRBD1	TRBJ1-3	CASRQGAGNTIYF	TGTGCCAGCAGACAGGGGGCTGGAAACACCATATATTTT
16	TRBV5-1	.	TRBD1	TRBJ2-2	CASSPPGQGNTGELFF	TGCGCCAGCAGCCCACCGGGACAGGGTAACACCGGGGAGCTGTTTTTT
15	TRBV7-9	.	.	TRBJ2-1	CASSLVAGSGSEQFF	TGTGCCAGCAGCTTAGTTGCGGGATCAGGCAGTGAGCAGTTCTTC
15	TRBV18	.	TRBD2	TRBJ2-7	CASSPGTSGGYEQYF	TGTGCCAGCTCACCCGGGACTAGCGGGGGCTACGAGCAGTACTTC
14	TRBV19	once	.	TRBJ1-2	CASSPLGGIGDYTF	TGTGCCAGTAGTCCCTTGGGGGGGATCGGCGACTACACCTTC
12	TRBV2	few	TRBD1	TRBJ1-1	CASIGQAGGAFF	TGTGCCAGCATTGGACAGGCAGGGGGAGCTTTCTTT
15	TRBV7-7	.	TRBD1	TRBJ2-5	CASSPGQGFGETQYF	TGTGCTAGCAGCCCGGGACAGGGGTTTGGGGAGACCCAGTACTTC
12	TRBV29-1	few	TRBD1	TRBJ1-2	CSVEKDRGGYTF	TGCAGCGTTGAAAAAGACAGGGGAGGCTACACCTTC
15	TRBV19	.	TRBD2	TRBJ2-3	CASSSGTSGGDTQYF	TGTGCCAGTAGTTCCGGGACTAGCGGGGGAGATACGCAGTATTTT
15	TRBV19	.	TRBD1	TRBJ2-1	CASSLTGGSEPYGFF	TGTGCCAGTAGTCTGACAGGGGGCAGCGAGCCCTACGGGTTCTTC
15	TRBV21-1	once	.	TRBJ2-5	CASSKAGQGAETQYF	TGTGCCAGCAGCAAAGCCGGACAGGGGGCAGAGACCCAGTACTTC
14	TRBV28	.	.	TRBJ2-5	CASTARGGGETQYF	TGTGCCAGCACCGCCCGGGGTGGCGGAGAGACCCAGTACTTC
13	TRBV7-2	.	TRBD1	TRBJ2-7	CASSYDRGHEQYF	TGTGCCAGCAGCTACGACAGGGGCCACGAGCAGTACTTC
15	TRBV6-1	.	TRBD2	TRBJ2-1	CASTLSGSSYNEQFF	TGTGCCAGCACGTTAAGCGGGAGCTCCTACAATGAGCAGTTCTTC